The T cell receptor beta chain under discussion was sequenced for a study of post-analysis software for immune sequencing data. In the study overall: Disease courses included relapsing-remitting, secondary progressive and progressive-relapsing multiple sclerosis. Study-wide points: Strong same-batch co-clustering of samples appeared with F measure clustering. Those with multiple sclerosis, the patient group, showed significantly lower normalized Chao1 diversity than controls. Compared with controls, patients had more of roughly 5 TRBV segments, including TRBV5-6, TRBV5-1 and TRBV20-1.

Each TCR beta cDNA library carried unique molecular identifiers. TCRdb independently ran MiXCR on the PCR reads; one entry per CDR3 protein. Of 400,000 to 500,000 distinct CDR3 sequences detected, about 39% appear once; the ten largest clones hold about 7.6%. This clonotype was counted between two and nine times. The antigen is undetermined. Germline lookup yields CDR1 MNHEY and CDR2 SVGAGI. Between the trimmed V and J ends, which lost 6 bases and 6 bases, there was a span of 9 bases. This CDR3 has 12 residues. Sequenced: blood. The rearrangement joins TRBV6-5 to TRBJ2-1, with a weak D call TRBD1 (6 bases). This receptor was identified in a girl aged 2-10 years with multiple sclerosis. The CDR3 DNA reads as TGTGCCAGCAGACAGGGATTCAATGAGCAGTTCTTC. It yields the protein CASRQGFNEQFF.